Below, one TCR beta chain is given with its context. Its target is not known. The authors prepared UMI-labeled TRB cDNA libraries by 5' RACE. No DNA is given; TCRdb re-called the 5' RACE reads and lists each CDR3 protein once. This sample's clone table lists about 63,000 distinct CDR3 sequences. This entry belongs to a study of CXCR3-negative and CXCR3-positive naive CD8 T cells. Findings and caveats of the study: More hydrophobic TRB CDR3s were found in CXCR3-positive naive cells than in CXCR3-negative naive cells.

CD45RO-CCR7+CD27+CD95- cells counted as naive CD8+ T cells. The CDR3 sequence is 14 residues long. Per germline, CDR1 LGHNA and CDR2 YNFKEQ. This chain connects TRBV4-2 to TRBJ2-5; the TCRdb D gene call, TRBD1, has no DNA to confirm it. The sequenced material came from naive CXCR3+ CD8+ T cells from blood. As for subset: CD45RO-CCR7+CD27+CD95- naive CD8+ T cells expressing CXCR3 (TNR3+). This receptor was taken from a human donor in good health. Some clones in this sample may be carry-over from other donors' samples. The CDR3 sequence: CASSHTGLQETQYF.